The 8 T cell receptor beta chains in this list originate from one sample, sequenced in a study of blood T cell repertoires in COVID-19. The repertoire was sequenced with immunoSEQ multiplex PCR; TCRdb's copy has only in-frame clones and lacks some. The sample contains around 300,000 clones, under 90% of which appear only once. What was sequenced was PBMCs or T cells enriched from blood (not recorded which). The receptors here all came from a woman in her forties who had recovered from COVID-19.

CDR3 nucleotide sequence: TGTGCCAGCAGTTCTCACCCTAGCGGATACACAGATACGCAGTATTTT. Encoded protein: CASSSHPSGYTDTQYF. The chain combines TRBV6-5 with TRBJ2-3, with 7 bases identical to TRBD2. CDR1 is MNHEY and CDR2 is SVGAGI in the germline V gene. Unmatched junction bases numbered 9, after V lost 4 bases and J lost 2 bases. The CDR3 length is 16 residues.

The chain employs TRBV5-4 and TRBJ1-2; D uncertain. V gave up 6 bases and J gave up 0 bases, with 18 bases separating them. Germline V CDR1 and CDR2: SGHNT, YYREEE (reference sequence). This CDR3 comprises 16 residues. CDR3 sequence reads: CASTIEAGRPNYGYTF. The DNA of the CDR3 is TGTGCCAGCACCATTGAGGCGGGGAGGCCTAACTATGGCTACACCTTC.

The rearrangement links TRBV5-1 to TRBJ1-2, with D perhaps TRBD1 (6 bases). There are 15 residues in the CDR3. Germline CDR1 and CDR2: SGHRS and YFSETQ. The V end was cut by 4 bases, the J end by 0 bases, with 13 bases between. The CDR3, as DNA: TGCGCCAGCAGCGAGGACAGCTTCGCTAACTATGGCTACACCTTC. It encodes CASSEDSFANYGYTF.

The V call is TRBV19, the J call TRBJ2-7, with 8 bases that match TRBD1. V dropped 6 bases and J dropped 4; count of bases not matched to a gene: 2. Germline CDR1 reads LNHDA; CDR2 reads SQIVND (reference sequence). The CDR3 has 12 residues. The CDR3 bases are TGTGCCAGTAGCGGGACAGGATACGAGCAGTACTTC. This translates into CASSGTGYEQYF.

The chain has TRBV7-3 and TRBJ2-7; perhaps TRBD1 as D (6 bases). Germline CDR1 and CDR2: SGHTA and FQGTGA. The CDR3 has 14 residues. V dropped 2 bases and J dropped 3 bases, with 11 bases sitting between them. The CDR3 nucleotides are TGTGCCAGCAGCTTATTTCCAGGGGACTACGAGCAGTACTTC. Its protein product is CASSLFPGDYEQYF.

V gene TRBV7-8 combines with J gene TRBJ2-5; a weak D match, TRBD1 (5 bases). CDR3 length: 13 residues. Trimming pared 6 bases from V and 5 bases from J, leaving 13 bases between. Germline CDR1 SGHVS, CDR2 FQNEAQ. The CDR3 spells CASRRIAGETQYF. CDR3 coding DNA: TGTGCCAGCAGACGCATCGCAGGGGAGACCCAGTACTTC.

The chain is built from TRBV20-1 and TRBJ1-1; D not resolved. Trimming cost V 8 bases and J 1 base, with 8 bases left between them. Germline CDR1 and CDR2: DFQATT and SNEGSKA (reference sequence). This CDR3 region has 11 residues. CDR3 amino acids: CSSGKNTEAFF. CDR3 bases: TGCAGTTCCGGGAAGAACACTGAAGCTTTCTTT.

This clone has a handful of counts. The chain combines TRBV5-4 with TRBJ1-2; 7 bases fit TRBD1. V shed 4 bases, J shed 8 bases, and the junction held 5 bases outside the gene matches. CDR1 and CDR2 from the germline V gene are SGHNT and YYREEE (reference sequence). The CDR3 covers 12 residues. The CDR3 sequence is CASSPDRVGYTF. Here the CDR3 DNA reads TGTGCCAGCAGCCCTGACAGGGTCGGCTACACCTTC. Filled out from reference TRBV5-4 and TRBJ1-2, the complete variable domain reads ETGVTQSPTHLIKTRGQQVTLRCSSQSGHNTVSWYQQALGQGPQFIFQYYREEENGRGNFPPRFSGLQFPNYSSELNVNALELDDSALYLCASSPDRVGYTFGSGTRLTVV.